These 28 T cell receptor beta chains share one sample of origin, sequenced in a study of T cell repertoires in cytomegalovirus infection. TCRdb independently ran MiXCR on the reads; one entry per CDR3 protein. Of hundreds of thousands of distinct CDR3 sequences detected, roughly a third appear once; the ten largest clones hold roughly 15%. These receptors' antigens are unknown. Sequences were derived from cultured PBMCs, sampled from culture after CMV antigen stimulation. These receptors were obtained from a human donor in good health (CMV status not recorded). Some clones in this sample may be carry-over from other donors' samples.

This sequence joins TRBV10-3 and TRBJ2-7; tentatively, D is TRBD1 (6 bases). V dropped 3 bases and J dropped 3 bases, with 9 bases sitting between them. The CDR3 covers 13 residues. CDR1 is ENHRY, CDR2 SYGVKD, per germline. The CDR3 loop is CAISEQGDYEQYF. The DNA of the CDR3 is TGTGCCATCAGTGAACAGGGTGACTACGAGCAGTACTTC.

About this clonotype: The junction does not match germline at one end; this may be a read error. V usage is TRBV4-1 and J usage is TRBJ2-7, with D possibly called TRBD1 or TRBD2 (5 bases each). In germline, CDR1 is MGHRA, CDR2 YSYEKL. The CDR3 has 15 residues. This chain's CDR3 is CASSQEGNLGYEQYF. Written as DNA, the CDR3 is TGTGCCAGCAGCCAAGAGGGGAACCTTGGGTACGAGCAGTACTTC.

The chain carries TRBV20-1 and TRBJ2-1; 12 bases align to TRBD1. This CDR3 comprises 15 residues. Germline assignment: CDR1 DFQATT and CDR2 SNEGSKA (reference sequence). V shed 4 bases and J 6 bases; nucleotides not matched to a gene: 7. The CDR3 protein is CSATKGQGAINEQFF. Here the CDR3 DNA reads TGCAGTGCTACGAAGGGACAGGGGGCTATCAATGAGCAGTTCTTC.

The genes are TRBV9 and TRBJ1-6; 9 bases align to TRBD1. CDR3 length equals 14 residues. V was pared by 3 bases and J by 14 bases, with 9 bases of the junction left unmatched. Germline V gene data show CDR1 as SGDLS and CDR2 as YYNGEE. The CDR3 protein is CASSARQGEGALHF. As DNA, the CDR3 is TGTGCCAGCAGCGCGAGACAGGGGGAAGGTGCCCTCCACTTT.

The chain employs TRBV4-1 and TRBJ2-5; D is possibly TRBD1 (5 bases). This CDR3 is built from 16 residues. Germline lookup yields CDR1 MGHRA and CDR2 YSYEKL. Trimming shortened V by 1 base and J by 5 bases, and 17 bases separated the two germline ends. CDR3 region: CASSQGGGGVSETQYF. The CDR3 DNA is TGCGCCAGCAGCCAAGGGGGCGGTGGAGTTTCGGAGACCCAGTACTTC.

This clonotype has more than one count but fewer than ten. The rearrangement joins TRBV6-6 to TRBJ1-2; 9 bases line up with TRBD1. The CDR3 extends over 13 amino acids. V dropped 5 bases and J dropped 7; count of bases not matched to a gene: 5. Germline loops: CDR1 MNHNY, CDR2 SVGAGI (reference sequence). CDR3 bases: TGTGCCAGCAGTGGGGACAGGGCTCTTGGCTACACCTTC. This translates into CASSGDRALGYTF.

This clonotype was detected many times. The rearrangement links TRBV7-2 to TRBJ2-2; 9 bases are shared with TRBD2. CDR1 and CDR2 from the germline V gene are SGHTA and FQGNSA. V trimming: 3 bases; J trimming: 0 bases; junction bases outside the gene matches: 2. CDR3 length: 16 amino acids. The CDR3 is CASSFLAGANTGELFF. The CDR3 coding sequence is TGTGCCAGCAGCTTTTTAGCGGGGGCGAACACCGGGGAGCTGTTTTTT.

This clonotype occurred a few times. This sequence joins TRBV7-2 and TRBJ1-6; tentative D call: TRBD1 (6 bases). V gave up 4 bases and J gave up 6 bases, with 10 bases separating them. CDR3 length equals 14 residues. Germline-derived CDR1 and CDR2 are SGHTA and FQGNSA. The CDR3 nucleotides read TGTGCCAGCAGCTCGACAGGTGGTAATTCACCCCTCCACTTT. Residues: CASSSTGGNSPLHF.

The chain links TRBV12-3 or TRBV12-4 to TRBJ2-7; 9 bases are a match to TRBD2. Losses at the gene ends were 5 bases for V and 5 bases for J; bases not matched to a gene: 10. This CDR3 has 15 amino acids. CDR3 in amino acids: CASSPGSGRINEQYF. The CDR3 coding sequence is TGTGCCAGCAGTCCAGGAAGCGGGAGGATCAACGAGCAGTACTTC.

This clonotype was recorded many times. The rearrangement joins TRBV28 to TRBJ2-1; D may correspond to TRBD1 or TRBD2 (5 bases each). The CDR3 runs 15 residues. V was cut by 5 bases and J by 6 bases, with 17 bases left in between. Germline assignment: CDR1 MDHEN and CDR2 SYDVKM. The chain's CDR3 is CASSAGTNSGNEQFF. The CDR3 nucleotides are TGTGCCAGCAGTGCCGGGACCAACTCGGGCAATGAGCAGTTCTTC. Full variable domain (rest looked up from reference TRBV28 and TRBJ2-1): DVKVTQSSRYLVKRTGEKVFLECVQDMDHENMFWYRQDPGLGLRLIYFSYDVKMKEKGDIPEGYSVSREKKERFSLILESASTNQTSMYLCASSAGTNSGNEQFFGPGTRLTVL.

The chain recombines TRBV5-1 with TRBJ1-3, with D uncertain. The CDR3 is 15 residues long. In germline, CDR1 is SGHRS, CDR2 YFSETQ. Between the trimmed V and J ends, which lost 1 base and 0 bases, there was a span of 8 bases. The CDR3 DNA is TGCGCCAGCAGCTTGTCTTTCAGCTCTGGAAACACCATATATTTT. Translated, it gives CASSLSFSSGNTIYF.

The CDR3 DNA reads TGCGCCAGCAGCCAAGGCGGACAGAATACGCAGTATTTT. Its protein is CASSQGGQNTQYF. The J gene is TRBJ2-3, the V gene TRBV4-1; D may be TRBD1 (6 bases). Trimming shortened V by 1 base and J by 7 bases, and 9 bases separated the two germline ends. The germline V gene encodes CDR1 MGHRA and CDR2 YSYEKL. The CDR3 extends over 13 amino acids.

The V gene is TRBV2, the J gene TRBJ2-1; D gene ambiguous. In germline, CDR1 is SNHLY, CDR2 FYNNEI. This CDR3 region has 11 residues. Trimming removed 3 bases at V and 11 bases at J, with 8 bases between. CDR3 coding DNA: TGTGCCAGCAGTGACATAGGTCAGCAGTTCTTC. Residues: CASSDIGQQFF. Full variable domain (remainder filled in from reference TRBV2 and TRBJ2-1): EPEVTQTPSHQVTQMGQEVILRCVPISNHLYFYWYRQILGQKVEFLVSFYNNEISEKSEIFDDQFSVERPDGSNFTLKIRSTKLEDSAMYFCASSDIGQQFFGPGTRLTVL.

The rearrangement uses TRBV19 and TRBJ2-2, with D possibly being TRBD1 or TRBD2 (5 bases each). Germline values: CDR1 LNHDA, CDR2 SQIVND (reference sequence). Trimming left V 11 bases short and J 5 bases short, with 18 bases between. The CDR3 loop spans 14 amino acids. CDR3 loop: CAGSGTFTTGELFF. CDR3 DNA sequence: TGTGCCGGATCAGGGACCTTTACGACCGGGGAGCTGTTTTTT.

This chain uses TRBV11-2 with TRBJ1-2, with D unclear. Germline V lookup: CDR1 SGHAT, CDR2 FQNNGV. This CDR3 has 15 residues. The ends were cut back, 4 bases at V and 2 bases at J, with 14 bases in the middle. The CDR3 DNA reads as TGTGCCAGCAGCTCGTCGCCGCTGGGGAACTATGGCTACACCTTC. Protein: CASSSSPLGNYGYTF.

This chain links TRBV4-1 with TRBJ2-3; D is perhaps TRBD2 (5 bases). Per germline, CDR1 MGHRA and CDR2 YSYEKL. The CDR3 has 15 residues. Trimming took 7 bases from V and 2 from J, leaving 16 bases between them. CDR3 coding DNA: TGCGCCAGCAACTACGAACGGAGGCTCACAGATACGCAGTATTTT. Encoded protein: CASNYERRLTDTQYF.

This clonotype was seen only once. The rearrangement joins TRBV20-1 to TRBJ2-1, with TRBD2 matching 10 bases. Trimming took 2 bases from V and 8 from J; bases not matched to a gene: 6. The CDR3 is made up of 14 amino acids. Germline V gene data show CDR1 as DFQATT and CDR2 as SNEGSKA (reference sequence). The CDR3 region is CSARNPSGSDEQFF. In DNA form, the CDR3 reads TGCAGTGCTAGAAACCCTAGCGGGAGCGATGAGCAGTTCTTC.

The CDR3 sequence: CASSSAGGVYNEQFF. The CDR3 DNA is TGTGCCAGCAGCTCAGCGGGAGGGGTCTACAATGAGCAGTTCTTC. This chain uses TRBV7-8 with TRBJ2-1, with TRBD2 matching 10 bases. The germline CDR1 and CDR2 sequences are SGHVS and FQNEAQ. The CDR3 length is 15 residues. Germline trimming cut 4 bases from V and 3 bases from J; bases unmatched to any gene: 3.

V usage is TRBV12-3 or TRBV12-4 and J usage is TRBJ2-7; 8 nucleotides line up with TRBD2. This CDR3 comprises 12 residues. With 5 bases clipped from V and 7 bases from J, the junction kept 4 bases outside the gene matches. The CDR3 sequence: CASSPREGEQYV. The DNA of the CDR3 is TGTGCCAGCAGTCCCCGGGAGGGAGAGCAGTACGTC.

CDR3 coding DNA: TGCGCCAGCAGCCAAGGGAGTAGCGGTTACAATGAGCAGTTCTTC. Translation: CASSQGSSGYNEQFF. The J gene is TRBJ2-1, the V gene TRBV4-3; D is possibly TRBD2 (6 bases). The CDR3 consists of 15 residues. Germline CDR1 is LGHNA and CDR2 is YSLEER. The V and J ends lost 1 base and 4 bases respectively, with 11 bases between them.

Only one count was recorded for this clonotype. V usage is TRBV6-2 or TRBV6-3 and J usage is TRBJ1-2; D is undetermined. The CDR3 consists of 11 residues. Germline lookup yields CDR1 MNHEY and CDR2 SVGEGT. V was cut by 5 bases and J by 3 bases, with 4 bases left in between. CDR3 DNA: TGTGCCAGCAGTACGGACTATGGCTACACCTTC. Its translation is CASSTDYGYTF.

The rearrangement uses TRBV5-1 and TRBJ2-6; 7 bases are a match to TRBD1. CDR3 size: 18 residues. Germline loops: CDR1 SGHRS, CDR2 YFSETQ. V was clipped by 2 bases and J by 2 bases; unmatched bases: 10. In DNA, the CDR3 is TGCGCCAGCAGCTTCAAACAGGGGCTGAACGCTGGGGCCAACGTCCTGACTTTC. Amino acid sequence: CASSFKQGLNAGANVLTF.

V gene TRBV15 combines with J gene TRBJ2-1; 11 positions agree with TRBD1. The CDR3 runs to 17 residues. V was clipped by 4 bases and J by 5 bases; unmatched bases: 10. Germline-derived CDR1 and CDR2 are LNHNV and YYDKDF (reference sequence). The CDR3 DNA is TGTGCCACCAGCATATGGGGGACAGGGGGTATAGACAATGAGCAGTTCTTC. As protein: CATSIWGTGGIDNEQFF.

This clonotype was recorded only once. This sequence joins TRBV4-2 and TRBJ2-7; D is undetermined. Trimming pared 0 bases from V and 4 bases from J, leaving 1 base between. The CDR3 length is 11 residues. Germline V gene sequence: CDR1 LGHNA, CDR2 YNFKEQ. CDR3 region: CASSQEYEQYF. CDR3 DNA sequence: TGTGCCAGCAGCCAAGAGTACGAGCAGTACTTC.

This clonotype came up a few times. J is TRBJ2-1 and V is TRBV10-3, with 12 positions matching TRBD2. V dropped 6 bases and J dropped 8; count of bases not matched to a gene: 8. The CDR3 contains 15 residues. Germline CDR1 and CDR2: ENHRY and SYGVKD. The CDR3 sequence: CAISPGTSGPDEQFF. The CDR3, as DNA: TGTGCCATCAGCCCTGGGACTAGCGGGCCGGATGAGCAGTTCTTC.

A few counts support this clonotype. The genes are TRBV9 and TRBJ2-1; D is perhaps TRBD2 (5 bases). The length of the CDR3 is 14 residues. V was shortened by 1 base and J by 8 bases, with 13 bases between the two germline ends. The germline V gene encodes CDR1 SGDLS and CDR2 YYNGEE. The CDR3 here is CASSVRVGEDEQFF. CDR3 DNA: TGTGCCAGCAGCGTACGTGTCGGGGAAGATGAGCAGTTCTTC. Looking up the rest from reference TRBV9 and TRBJ2-1 gives the full variable domain: DSGVTQTPKHLITATGQRVTLRCSPRSGDLSVYWYQQSLDQGLQFLIQYYNGEERAKGNILERFSAQQFPDLHSELNLSSLELGDSALYFCASSVRVGEDEQFFGPGTRLTVL.

This clonotype was picked up a small number of times. V usage is TRBV7-8 and J usage is TRBJ2-1, with TRBD2 matching over 13 bases. Trimming removed 3 bases from V and 0 bases from J; junction bases left unmatched: 5. There are 18 residues in the CDR3. CDR1 is SGHVS, CDR2 FQNEAQ, per germline. The chain's CDR3 is CASSFRTSGSSSYNEQFF. Here the CDR3 DNA reads TGTGCCAGCAGCTTCCGGACTAGCGGGAGTAGCTCCTACAATGAGCAGTTCTTC.

The chain couples TRBV12-3 or TRBV12-4 to TRBJ2-3; 8 nucleotides align to TRBD2. The CDR3 length is 15 residues. Trimming took 2 bases from V and 1 from J; bases not matched to a gene: 2. CDR3 amino acids: CASSLPGGGTDTQYF. Written as DNA, the CDR3 is TGTGCCAGCAGTTTACCGGGAGGGGGCACAGATACGCAGTATTTT.